The source of this T cell receptor (beta chain) is a study of T-cell reconstitution after alpha-beta-depleted transplantation in children (dated by TCRdb to about 2016). The study in broad terms: The study quantitatively tracked T-cell immune reconstitution after TCRalphabeta/CD19-depleted allogeneic hematopoietic cell transplantation in children using TCR repertoire profiling.

Library creation used PCR. TCRdb names Illumina HiSeq 2500 as the instrument used. TCR library preparation used molecular barcoding, with unique molecular identifiers applied to normalize quantification of the TCRbeta repertoire. The raw public reads went through TCRdb reprocessing: fastp at Q25, MiXCR clone calling, in-frame beta chains kept. Records with the same CDR3 protein are collapsed into one entry carrying the most frequent genes and DNA. The table for this sample lists approximately 88,000 distinct CDR3 sequences; about 12% of them were counted only once. Approximately 15% of the sample is in the top ten clones. There are many counts of this clonotype. Its specific antigen is unknown. The input lacks base qualities; no much larger clone sits a single base away. The sequence was collected from a human donor who donated a stem cell graft to a child with inherited bone marrow failure. This material consisted of PBMCs from the stem cell graft donor, taken from the stem cell graft.

The CDR3 is CASSPGPHEGELFF. The DNA sequence is TGCGCCAGCAGCCCGGGACCTCATGAGGGGGAGCTGTTTTTT. The chain is encoded by TRBV5-1 joined to TRBJ2-2, with the D assignment possibly TRBD1 or TRBD2, given 5 matching bases for each. CDR1 and CDR2 are read off the germline V gene as SGHRS and YFSETQ. The junction carries 15 bases between V and J, which are trimmed by 4 bases and 8 bases respectively. Spanning cysteine to phenylalanine, the CDR3 consists of 14 amino acids. The CDR3 DNA has 42 bases and is translated from base 1.